This T cell receptor beta chain was obtained from a study of T cell changes during pregnancy in multiple sclerosis. Sequencing used immunoSEQ multiplex PCR; TCRdb keeps in-frame clones, though not all of them. The sample holds about 38,000 clones, roughly 90% seen once. The CDR3 is 15 residues long. Germline V gene lookup returns CDR1 KGHSH and CDR2 LQKENI. V shed 6 bases and J 5 bases; nucleotides not matched to a gene: 5. This chain connects TRBV18 to TRBJ2-1; TRBD2 matches at 12 bases. The sequencing used CD4+ T cells from peripheral blood mononuclear cells, collected in the second trimester of pregnancy. The TCR comes from a female donor with multiple sclerosis, enrolled in a pregnancy study. The CDR3 protein is CASSQLAGGDNEQFF. In DNA, the CDR3 is TGTGCCAGCTCCCAGCTAGCGGGAGGGGACAATGAGCAGTTCTTC.